Each of the 8 T cell receptor beta chains below was sequenced from the same sample in a study of T-cell memory formation after mild COVID-19. One entry per CDR3 protein results from TCRdb running MiXCR on the 5' RACE reads. Among about 49,000 distinct CDR3 sequences listed, 7% to 8% were seen once. The sequencing sample was made of PBMCs or a T cell subset sorted from them (not recorded which). All receptors derive from a man between 18 and 29 years old who had mild COVID-19 (a few samples of this study predate the infection). Cell type and time point are not known.

This clonotype was seen more than once but under ten times. The chain combines TRBV5-1 with TRBJ2-1, with TRBD2 identical over 10 bases. This CDR3 contains 16 residues. CDR1 and CDR2 from the germline V gene are SGHRS and YFSETQ. V was clipped by 3 bases and J by 4 bases; unmatched bases: 7. DNA for the CDR3: TGCGCCAGCAGCTCCTGGGCACTAGCGGGGTACAATGAGCAGTTCTTC. Translation: CASSSWALAGYNEQFF.

This clonotype was counted ten times or more. The chain recombines TRBV12-3 or TRBV12-4 with TRBJ1-5; no clear D gene. This CDR3 has 16 amino acids. The V end lost 3 bases, the J end lost 2 bases, and 14 bases lay between the germline ends. CDR3 DNA: TGTGCCAGCAGTTTCTCAGCCGGGGAAGGCAATCAGCCCCAGCATTTT. Protein product: CASSFSAGEGNQPQHF.

The CDR3: CSAKRGSGNTEAFF. For the CDR3, the DNA is TGCAGTGCCAAAAGGGGTTCGGGGAACACTGAAGCTTTCTTT. The V gene is TRBV20-1, the J gene TRBJ1-1, with D tentatively TRBD1 (5 bases). V gave up 6 bases and J gave up 1 base, with 15 bases separating them. The CDR3 totals 14 residues. CDR1 is DFQATT, CDR2 SNEGSKA, per germline (reference sequence).

The V and J genes are TRBV19 and TRBJ2-1, with a possible D match to TRBD2 (5 bases). CDR1 is LNHDA and CDR2 is SQIVND in the germline V gene (reference sequence). Trimming cost V 1 base and J 0 bases, with 10 bases left between them. CDR3 length: 16 residues. CDR3 DNA sequence: TGTGCCAGTAGTATAGCGGAGGTCAGCTCCTACAATGAGCAGTTCTTC. Its translation: CASSIAEVSSYNEQFF.

This clonotype was seen only a few times. The rearrangement joins TRBV7-3 to TRBJ2-1, with no clear D. CDR1 is SGHTA and CDR2 is FQGTGA in the germline V gene. V lost 2 bases, J lost 6 bases, and 8 bases lay in between. This CDR3 has 13 amino acids. Written as DNA, the CDR3 is TGTGCCAGCAGCTTAGGCCAGGTCAATGAGCAGTTCTTC. This translates into CASSLGQVNEQFF. Drawing the rest from reference TRBV7-3 and TRBJ2-1, the complete variable domain is GAGVSQTPSNKVTEKGKYVELRCDPISGHTALYWYRQSLGQGPEFLIYFQGTGAADDSGLPNDRFFAVRPEGSVSTLKIQRTERGDSAVYLCASSLGQVNEQFFGPGTRLTVL.

This clonotype showed up many times. J is TRBJ2-1 and V is TRBV4-1; TRBD2 agrees at 10 bases. CDR3 length equals 17 residues. V lost 0 bases to trimming and J lost 9 bases; unmatched junction nucleotides: 11. Germline CDR1 MGHRA, CDR2 YSYEKL. The CDR3 is CASSQDLSGGVEGEQFF. Written as DNA, the CDR3 is TGCGCCAGCAGCCAAGATTTGAGCGGGGGGGTAGAAGGTGAGCAGTTCTTC.

The genes are TRBV5-4 and TRBJ2-3; TRBD2 might be the D (5 bases). This CDR3 contains 17 residues. Germline CDR1 and CDR2: SGHNT and YYREEE (reference sequence). V gave up 3 bases and J gave up 1 base, with 18 bases separating them. The CDR3 protein is CASSSPAGAPGTDTQYF. DNA for the CDR3: TGTGCCAGCAGCTCCCCCGCGGGCGCCCCGGGCACAGATACGCAGTATTTT. The complete variable domain, with remaining parts taken from reference TRBV5-4 and TRBJ2-3, reads ETGVTQSPTHLIKTRGQQVTLRCSSQSGHNTVSWYQQALGQGPQFIFQYYREEENGRGNFPPRFSGLQFPNYSSELNVNALELDDSALYLCASSSPAGAPGTDTQYFGPGTRLTVL.

Ten or more counts support this clonotype. The CDR3 region has the DNA TGTGCCAGCAGCGTCGGGAGGCTTGAGGGCTACACCTTC. It is translated as CASSVGRLEGYTF. The genes are TRBV7-9 and TRBJ1-2; D is unclear. The CDR3 has 13 residues. Germline CDR1 reads SEHNR; CDR2 reads FQNEAQ (reference sequence). V was clipped by 5 bases and J by 8 bases, with 15 bases between them.